Reported below is one TCR beta chain. One end of the junction is discordant with germline, which a read error may explain. The sample belongs to a study of blood T cell repertoires in COVID-19. In the study overall: Acute-phase and convalescent COVID-19 samples originated in the United States, Italy and Spain. In each case, the material was cDNA or gDNA derived from T cells, B-cell-depleted T cells, or PBMCs.

The CDR3 has 13 amino acids. The germline V gene has CDR1 SSHAT and CDR2 FNYEAQ (reference sequence). In the study's own analysis: Counts of nucleated cells, estimated from reference gene primer amplification, were obtained. Here immunoSEQ multiplex PCR was the method, and the copy in TCRdb shows in-frame clones only, minus some. That table gives V, J and clone size, and the DNA gave D and trimming. Found here are 160,000 or so clones, 65% to 85% of them singletons; the top ten hold around 14%. The V and J genes are TRBV7-7 and TRBJ2-1; 11 positions match TRBD2. This TCR was recovered from a woman at least 80 years old with acute or convalescent COVID-19. The sample taken for sequencing was peripheral blood. Written as DNA, the CDR3 is TGTGCTAGCAGCTTAGCGGGAGGGGGTGAGCAGTTCTTC. Its protein product is CASSLAGGGEQFF.